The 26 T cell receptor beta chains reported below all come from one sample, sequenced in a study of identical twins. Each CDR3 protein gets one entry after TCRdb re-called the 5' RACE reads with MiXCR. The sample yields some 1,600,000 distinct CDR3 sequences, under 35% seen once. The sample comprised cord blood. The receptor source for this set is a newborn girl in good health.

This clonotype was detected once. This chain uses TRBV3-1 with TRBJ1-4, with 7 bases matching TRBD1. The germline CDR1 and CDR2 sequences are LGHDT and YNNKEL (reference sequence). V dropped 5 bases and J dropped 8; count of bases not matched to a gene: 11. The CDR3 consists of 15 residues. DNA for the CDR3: TGTGCCAGCAGCATAAGGGGGCCGCAAGGGGAAAAACTGTTTTTT. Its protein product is CASSIRGPQGEKLFF. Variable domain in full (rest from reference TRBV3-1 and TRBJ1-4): DTAVSQTPKYLVTQMGNDKSIKCEQNLGHDTMYWYKQDSKKFLKIMFSYNNKELIINETVPNRFSPKSPDKAHLNLHINSLELGDSAVYFCASSIRGPQGEKLFFGSGTQLSVL.

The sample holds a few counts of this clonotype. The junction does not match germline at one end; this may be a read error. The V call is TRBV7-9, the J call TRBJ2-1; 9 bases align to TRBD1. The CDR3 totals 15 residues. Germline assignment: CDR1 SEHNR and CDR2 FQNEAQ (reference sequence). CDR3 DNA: TGTGCCAGCAGCGGAAGGGACAGGGATGGCAATAAGCAGTTCTTC. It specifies CASSGRDRDGNKQFF.

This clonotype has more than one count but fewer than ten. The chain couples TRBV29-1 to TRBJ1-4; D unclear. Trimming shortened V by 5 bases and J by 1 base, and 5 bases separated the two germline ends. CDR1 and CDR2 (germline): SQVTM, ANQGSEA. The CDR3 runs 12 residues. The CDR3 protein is CSVYGTNEKLFF. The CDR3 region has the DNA TGCAGCGTTTACGGAACTAATGAAAAACTGTTTTTT.

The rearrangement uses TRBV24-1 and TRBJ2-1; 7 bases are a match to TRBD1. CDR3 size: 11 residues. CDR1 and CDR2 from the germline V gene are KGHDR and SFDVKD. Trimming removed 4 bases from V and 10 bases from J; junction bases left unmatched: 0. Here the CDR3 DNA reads TGTGCCACCAGTGACAGGGGGGAGCAGTTCTTC. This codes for CATSDRGEQFF.

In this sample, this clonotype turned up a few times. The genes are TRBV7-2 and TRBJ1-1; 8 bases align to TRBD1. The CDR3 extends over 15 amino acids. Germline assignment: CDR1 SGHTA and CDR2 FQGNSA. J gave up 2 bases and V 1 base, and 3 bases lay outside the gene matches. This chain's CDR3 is CASSLGTGINTEAFF. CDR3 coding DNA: TGTGCCAGCAGCTTAGGGACAGGGATTAACACTGAAGCTTTCTTT.

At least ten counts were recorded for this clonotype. CDR3 sequence: CATPWGPKNIQYF. The CDR3 region has the DNA TGTGCCACCCCATGGGGCCCCAAAAACATTCAGTACTTC. The rearrangement joins TRBV25-1 to TRBJ2-4; weak D call: TRBD1 (5 bases). V shed 10 bases and J shed 2 bases, with 12 bases lying between them. CDR3 length equals 13 residues. Germline-derived CDR1 and CDR2 are MGHDK and SYGVNS.

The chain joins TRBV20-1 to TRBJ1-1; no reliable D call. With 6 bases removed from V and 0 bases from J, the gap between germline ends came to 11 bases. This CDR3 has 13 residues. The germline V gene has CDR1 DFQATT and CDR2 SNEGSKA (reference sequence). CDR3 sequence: CSAPLGMNTEAFF. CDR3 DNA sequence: TGCAGTGCCCCCCTGGGGATGAACACTGAAGCTTTCTTT.

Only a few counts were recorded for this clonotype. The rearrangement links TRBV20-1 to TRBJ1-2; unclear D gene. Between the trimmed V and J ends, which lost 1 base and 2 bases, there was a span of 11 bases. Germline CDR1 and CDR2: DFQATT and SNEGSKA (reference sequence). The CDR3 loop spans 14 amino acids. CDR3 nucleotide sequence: TGCAGTGCTAGAGCTCCGGCAGGAAACTATGGCTACACCTTC. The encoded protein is CSARAPAGNYGYTF.

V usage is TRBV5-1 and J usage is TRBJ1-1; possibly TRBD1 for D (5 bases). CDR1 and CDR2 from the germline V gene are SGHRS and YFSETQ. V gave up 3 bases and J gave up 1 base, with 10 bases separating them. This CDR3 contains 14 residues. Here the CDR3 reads CASSSETGNTEAFF. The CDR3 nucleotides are TGCGCCAGCAGCTCCGAAACAGGGAACACTGAAGCTTTCTTT.

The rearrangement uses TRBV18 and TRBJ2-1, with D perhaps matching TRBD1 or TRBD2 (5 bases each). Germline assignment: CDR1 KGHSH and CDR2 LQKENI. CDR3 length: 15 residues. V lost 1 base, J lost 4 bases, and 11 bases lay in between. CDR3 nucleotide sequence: TGTGCCAGCTCACCACGAGGGGTTGGGTACAATGAGCAGTTCTTC. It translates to CASSPRGVGYNEQFF.

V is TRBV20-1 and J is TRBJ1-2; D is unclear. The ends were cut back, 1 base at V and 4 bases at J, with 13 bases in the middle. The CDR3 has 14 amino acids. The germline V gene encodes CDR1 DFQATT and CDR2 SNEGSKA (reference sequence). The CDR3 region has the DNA TGCAGTGCTAGAGGATGGGTGCGCGGCTATGGCTACACCTTC. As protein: CSARGWVRGYGYTF.

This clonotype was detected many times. CDR3 DNA: TGCAGCGTTGAAGAGTACGGGGAGGGTACCAATGAGCAGTTCTTC. This encodes CSVEEYGEGTNEQFF. This chain connects TRBV29-1 to TRBJ2-1, with 7 bases that match TRBD2. The germline gives CDR1 SQVTM, CDR2 ANQGSEA. The V segment lost 0 bases and the J segment 6 bases; nucleotides outside the gene matches: 8. CDR3 size: 15 residues.

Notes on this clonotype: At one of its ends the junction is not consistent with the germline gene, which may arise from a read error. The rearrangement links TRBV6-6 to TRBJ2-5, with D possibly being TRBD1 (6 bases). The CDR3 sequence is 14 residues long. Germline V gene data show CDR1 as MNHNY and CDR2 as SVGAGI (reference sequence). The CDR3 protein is CAGSYSGVGETQYF. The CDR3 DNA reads TGTGCCGGCAGTTACTCAGGGGTGGGAGAGACCCAGTACTTC.

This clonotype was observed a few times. The CDR3 is CASSSKGLAASTDTQYF. The CDR3 bases are TGCGCCAGCAGCTCCAAGGGACTAGCGGCTAGCACAGATACGCAGTATTTT. This rearrangement joins TRBV5-1 to TRBJ2-3; 11 nucleotides agree with TRBD2. CDR3 length: 17 residues. Per germline, CDR1 SGHRS and CDR2 YFSETQ. The V segment lost 3 bases and the J segment 0 bases; nucleotides outside the gene matches: 6. Together with reference TRBV5-1 and TRBJ2-3, the CDR3 gives the full variable domain: KAGVTQTPRYLIKTRGQQVTLSCSPISGHRSVSWYQQTPGQGLQFLFEYFSETQRNKGNFPGRFSGRQFSNSRSEMNVSTLELGDSALYLCASSSKGLAASTDTQYFGPGTRLTVL.

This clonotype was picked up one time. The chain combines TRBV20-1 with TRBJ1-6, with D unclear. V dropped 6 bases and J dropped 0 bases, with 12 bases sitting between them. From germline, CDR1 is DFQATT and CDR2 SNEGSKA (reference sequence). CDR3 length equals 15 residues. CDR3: CSAHPGSSYNSPLHF. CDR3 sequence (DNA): TGCAGTGCACACCCTGGCAGCTCCTATAATTCACCCCTCCACTTT.

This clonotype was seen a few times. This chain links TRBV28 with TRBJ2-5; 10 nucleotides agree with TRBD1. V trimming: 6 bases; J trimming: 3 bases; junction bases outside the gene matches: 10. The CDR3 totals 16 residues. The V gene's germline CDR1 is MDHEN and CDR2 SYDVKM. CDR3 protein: CASRTSSGTGEETQYF. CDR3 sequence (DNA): TGTGCCAGCAGAACCTCAAGCGGGACAGGGGAAGAGACCCAGTACTTC.

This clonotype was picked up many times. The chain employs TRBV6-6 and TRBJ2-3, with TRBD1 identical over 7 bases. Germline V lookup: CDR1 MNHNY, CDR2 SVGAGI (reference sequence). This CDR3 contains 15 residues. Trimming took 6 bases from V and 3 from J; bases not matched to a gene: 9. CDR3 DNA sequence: TGTGCCAGCAGCAAAAACAGGGGAACGACAGATACGCAGTATTTT. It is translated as CASSKNRGTTDTQYF.

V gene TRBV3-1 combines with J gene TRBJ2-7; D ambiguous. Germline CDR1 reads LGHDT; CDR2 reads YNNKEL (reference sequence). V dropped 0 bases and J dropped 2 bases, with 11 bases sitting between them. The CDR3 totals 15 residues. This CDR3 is CASSQEVAPTYEQYF. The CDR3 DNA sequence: TGTGCCAGCAGCCAAGAAGTCGCGCCGACCTACGAGCAGTACTTC.

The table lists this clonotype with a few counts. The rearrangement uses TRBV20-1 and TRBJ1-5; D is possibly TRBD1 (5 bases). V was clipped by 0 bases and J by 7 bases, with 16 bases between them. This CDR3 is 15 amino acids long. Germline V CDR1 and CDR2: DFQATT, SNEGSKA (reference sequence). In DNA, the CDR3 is TGCAGTGCTAGAGAAGGAACGGAGAGGGGACAGCCCCAGCATTTT. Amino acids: CSAREGTERGQPQHF.

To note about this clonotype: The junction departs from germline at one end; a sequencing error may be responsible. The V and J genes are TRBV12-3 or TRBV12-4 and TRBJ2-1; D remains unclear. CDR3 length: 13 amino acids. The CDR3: CASWSSSHNEQFF. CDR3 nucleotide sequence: TGTGCCAGTTGGAGCAGCTCCCACAATGAGCAGTTCTTC.

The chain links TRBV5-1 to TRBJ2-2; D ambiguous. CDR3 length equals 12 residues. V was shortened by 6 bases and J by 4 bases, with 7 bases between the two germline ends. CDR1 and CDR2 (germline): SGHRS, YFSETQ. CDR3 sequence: CASKLPTGELFF. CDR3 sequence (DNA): TGCGCCAGCAAGCTTCCCACCGGGGAGCTGTTTTTT.

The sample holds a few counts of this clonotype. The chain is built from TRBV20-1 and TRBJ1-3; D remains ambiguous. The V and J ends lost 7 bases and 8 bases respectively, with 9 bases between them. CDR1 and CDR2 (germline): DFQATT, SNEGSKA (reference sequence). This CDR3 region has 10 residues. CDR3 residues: CSVPWDTIYF. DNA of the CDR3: TGCAGTGTTCCCTGGGACACCATATATTTT.

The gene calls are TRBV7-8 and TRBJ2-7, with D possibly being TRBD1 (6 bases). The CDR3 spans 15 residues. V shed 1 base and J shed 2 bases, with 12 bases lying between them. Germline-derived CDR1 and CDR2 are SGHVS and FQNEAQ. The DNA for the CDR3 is TGTGCCAGCAGCTTAGGATGGTACAGGGCCTACGAGCAGTACTTC. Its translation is CASSLGWYRAYEQYF.

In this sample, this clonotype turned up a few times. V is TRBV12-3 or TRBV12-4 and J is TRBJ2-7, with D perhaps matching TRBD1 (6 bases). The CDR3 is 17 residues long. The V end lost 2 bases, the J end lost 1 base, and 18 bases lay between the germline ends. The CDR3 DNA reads TGTGCCAGCAGTTTAAGGGACATAGCTCCTGGATCCTACGAGCAGTACTTC. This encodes CASSLRDIAPGSYEQYF.

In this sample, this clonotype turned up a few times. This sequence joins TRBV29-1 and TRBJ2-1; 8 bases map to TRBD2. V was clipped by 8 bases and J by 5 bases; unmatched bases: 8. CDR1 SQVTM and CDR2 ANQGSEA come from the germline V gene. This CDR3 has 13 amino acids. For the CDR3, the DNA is TGCAGCACGGGGGGGGGCCTAAACAATGAGCAGTTCTTC. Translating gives CSTGGGLNNEQFF.

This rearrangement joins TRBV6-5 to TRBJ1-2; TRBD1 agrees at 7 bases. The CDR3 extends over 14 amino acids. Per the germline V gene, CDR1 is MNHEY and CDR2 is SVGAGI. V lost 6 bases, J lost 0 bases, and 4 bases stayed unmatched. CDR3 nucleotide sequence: TGTGCCAGCAGCGACAGGGTCCCTAACTATGGCTACACCTTC. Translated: CASSDRVPNYGYTF.